Below, 11 T cell receptor beta chains from the same sample are listed, as sequenced in a study of cytomegalovirus exposure and HLA in healthy donors. Primers included in the PCR were 60 Vbeta and 13 Jbeta primers. Assay: immunoSEQ multiplex PCR; the TCRdb copy retains only in-frame clones and omits some. The sample contains approximately 190,000 clones, around 87% of which appear only once. The sample was PBMCs. The receptors derive from a man aged 25-40 years in good health and CMV-seronegative.

The gene calls are TRBV2 and TRBJ1-2, with 7 bases matching TRBD1. V was clipped by 4 bases and J by 4 bases; unmatched bases: 6. Germline V lookup: CDR1 SNHLY, CDR2 FYNNEI. The CDR3 runs to 14 residues. The CDR3 reads CASSGIGTAYGYTF. As DNA, the CDR3 is TGTGCCAGCAGTGGGATCGGGACAGCCTATGGCTACACCTTC.

Worth noting for this clone: This specimen includes other DNA sequences encoding the same CDR3. The chain has TRBV18 and TRBJ2-3; TRBD2 is a possible D gene (6 bases). The length of the CDR3 is 16 residues. The ends were cut back, 6 bases at V and 3 bases at J, with 19 bases in the middle. The germline V gene has CDR1 KGHSH and CDR2 LQKENI. CDR3 sequence: CASSPTSGGGTDTQYF. The CDR3 bases are TGTGCCAGCTCCCCTACATCGGGTGGAGGGACAGATACGCAGTATTTT.

The chain joins TRBV27 to TRBJ1-5, with D perhaps TRBD1 (5 bases). Between the trimmed V and J ends, which lost 7 bases and 2 bases, there was a span of 9 bases. Germline V gene data show CDR1 as MNHEY and CDR2 as SMNVEV (reference sequence). The CDR3 length is 13 residues. As DNA, the CDR3 is TGTGCCAGCACCTCGGGGGGCAATCAGCCCCAGCATTTT. It translates to CASTSGGNQPQHF.

The rearrangement uses TRBV19 and TRBJ1-4, with 7 nucleotides matching TRBD1. V lost 10 bases and J lost 4; bases outside the gene matches: 6. CDR1 and CDR2 (germline): LNHDA, SQIVND (reference sequence). This CDR3 has 13 amino acids. Written as DNA, the CDR3 is TGTGCCACCGGGACAGAAGATAATGAAAAACTGTTTTTT. Amino acids: CATGTEDNEKLFF.

The gene calls are TRBV7-6 and TRBJ2-7, with a weak D call TRBD2 (6 bases). The CDR3 has 15 residues. Trimming pared 1 base from V and 5 bases from J, leaving 15 bases between. CDR1 is SGHVS, CDR2 FNYEAQ, per germline. CDR3 residues: CASSLGHGSKNEQYF. CDR3 in DNA: TGTGCCAGCAGCTTAGGTCACGGGAGCAAAAACGAGCAGTACTTC.

The chain has TRBV5-6 and TRBJ1-6, with 9 bases matching TRBD1. This CDR3 is built from 14 residues. Germline CDR1 is SGHDT and CDR2 is YYEEEE. Trimming removed 4 bases from V and 10 bases from J; junction bases left unmatched: 6. The DNA of the CDR3 is TGTGCCAGCAGCCGGTGGGACAGGGAGTCACCCCTCCACTTT. Translation: CASSRWDRESPLHF.

For this clone: Compared with germline, one end of the junction differs, possibly owing to a read error. V gene TRBV7-7 combines with J gene TRBJ2-3; 8 nucleotides align to TRBD1. Germline V CDR1 and CDR2: SSHAT, FNYEAQ (reference sequence). CDR3 length: 14 amino acids. The CDR3 DNA is TGTGCTAGCAGCTTTGGACAGGGATCGGATACGCAGTATTTT. It specifies CASSFGQGSDTQYF.

The DNA for the CDR3 is TGTGCCAGCAGTCCGAGCGGGAGTCGGTACGAGCAGTACTTC. Translated: CASSPSGSRYEQYF. The chain is built from TRBV28 and TRBJ2-7; 8 bases match TRBD2. The CDR3 contains 14 residues. The V segment lost 5 bases and the J segment 4 bases; nucleotides outside the gene matches: 7. The germline V gene has CDR1 MDHEN and CDR2 SYDVKM.

The chain combines TRBV4-3 with TRBJ2-3; the match to TRBD2 covers 7 bases. V dropped 0 bases and J dropped 5; count of bases not matched to a gene: 11. Per the germline V gene, CDR1 is LGHNA and CDR2 is YSLEER. This CDR3 has 17 residues. Here the CDR3 reads CASSQEPGGVEEDTQYF. The CDR3 DNA is TGCGCCAGCAGCCAAGAACCGGGGGGTGTGGAGGAAGATACGCAGTATTTT.

J is TRBJ2-7 and V is TRBV7-8; D is possibly TRBD2 (6 bases). CDR3 length: 14 amino acids. Per germline, CDR1 SGHVS and CDR2 FQNEAQ. Deletions cut 5 bases from V and 0 bases from J, with 11 bases between. CDR3: CASSAGSHSYEQYF. The CDR3 DNA reads as TGTGCCAGCAGCGCGGGAAGCCACTCCTACGAGCAGTACTTC.

The CDR3 nucleotides are TGTGCCAGCTCACCTACTCCGGGGGACGGCTACACCTTC. It yields the protein CASSPTPGDGYTF. The V call is TRBV18, the J call TRBJ1-2; a possible D gene is TRBD1 (5 bases). Germline V gene data show CDR1 as KGHSH and CDR2 as LQKENI. CDR3 size: 13 residues. The V end was cut by 3 bases, the J end by 8 bases, with 13 bases between.